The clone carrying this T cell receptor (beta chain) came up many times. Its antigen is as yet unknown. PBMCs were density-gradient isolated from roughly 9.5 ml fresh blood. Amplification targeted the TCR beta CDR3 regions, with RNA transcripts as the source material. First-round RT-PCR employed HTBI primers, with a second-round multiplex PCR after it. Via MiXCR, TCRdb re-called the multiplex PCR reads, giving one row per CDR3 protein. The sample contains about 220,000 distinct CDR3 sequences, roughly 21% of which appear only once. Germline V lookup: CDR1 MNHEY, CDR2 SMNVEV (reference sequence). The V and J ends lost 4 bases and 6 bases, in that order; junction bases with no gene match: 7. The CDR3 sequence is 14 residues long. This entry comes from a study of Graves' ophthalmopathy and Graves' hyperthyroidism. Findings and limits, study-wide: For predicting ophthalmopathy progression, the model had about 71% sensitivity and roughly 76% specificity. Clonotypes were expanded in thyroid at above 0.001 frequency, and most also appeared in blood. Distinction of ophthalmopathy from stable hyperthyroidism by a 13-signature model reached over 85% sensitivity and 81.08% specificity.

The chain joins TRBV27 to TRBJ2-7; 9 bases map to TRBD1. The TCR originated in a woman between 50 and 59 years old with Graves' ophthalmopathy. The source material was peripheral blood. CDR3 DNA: TGTGCCAGCAGTTCTACCGGGACAGGGACCGAGCAGTACTTC. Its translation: CASSSTGTGTEQYF.